Presented here are 8 T cell receptor beta chains from one specimen sequenced in a study of graft-versus-host responses after intestinal transplantation. Here immunoSEQ multiplex PCR was the method, and the copy in TCRdb shows in-frame clones only, minus some. The sample includes about 5,100 clones, more than 65% seen only once; the top ten take 37%. Specimen: PBMCs, collected 300 to 340 days after intestinal transplant. These receptors all stem from a human patient who received an intestinal transplant, so some T cells may come from the graft donor.

The V gene is TRBV5-6, the J gene TRBJ2-4, with D tentatively TRBD2 (6 bases). The CDR3 totals 16 residues. Trimming left V 4 bases short and J 4 bases short, with 18 bases between. Germline V gives CDR1 SGHDT, CDR2 YYEEEE. CDR3 coding DNA: TGTGCCAGCAGCATATCTCGCCTAGCGATAAAAAACATTCAGTACTTC. Protein: CASSISRLAIKNIQYF.

V and J are TRBV5-4 and TRBJ2-1, with TRBD1 identical over 9 bases. This CDR3 comprises 15 residues. Looked up from germline, CDR1 is SGHNT and CDR2 is YYREEE (reference sequence). V was pared by 2 bases and J by 2 bases, with 2 bases of the junction left unmatched. The CDR3 loop is CASSFRDRAYNEQFF. CDR3 DNA sequence: TGTGCCAGCAGCTTCCGGGACAGGGCCTACAATGAGCAGTTCTTC.

This clone has a handful of counts. This sequence joins TRBV5-4 and TRBJ2-6; D not resolved. V was clipped by 2 bases and J by 1 base, with 19 bases between them. Germline V lookup: CDR1 SGHNT, CDR2 YYREEE (reference sequence). The length of the CDR3 is 19 residues. The CDR3 sequence: CASSFKLLYGSSGANVLTF. The CDR3 bases are TGTGCCAGCAGCTTCAAGCTTCTTTACGGTAGTTCTGGGGCCAACGTCCTGACTTTC. Looking up the rest from reference TRBV5-4 and TRBJ2-6 gives the full variable domain: ETGVTQSPTHLIKTRGQQVTLRCSSQSGHNTVSWYQQALGQGPQFIFQYYREEENGRGNFPPRFSGLQFPNYSSELNVNALELDDSALYLCASSFKLLYGSSGANVLTFGAGSRLTVL.

This chain uses TRBV29-1 with TRBJ2-3; 14 nucleotides match TRBD2. The CDR3 is 15 amino acids. V lost 7 bases, J lost 5 bases, and 8 bases stayed unmatched. Germline V gene sequence: CDR1 SQVTM, CDR2 ANQGSEA. CDR3 region: CSAGTSGGRGDTQYF. For the CDR3, the DNA is TGCAGCGCTGGGACTAGCGGGGGCCGGGGAGATACGCAGTATTTT.

This chain joins TRBV7-2 and TRBJ2-7, with a possible D match to TRBD1 (5 bases). The CDR3 runs to 14 residues. Trimming removed 1 base from V and 0 bases from J, with 7 bases in between. CDR1 and CDR2 (germline): SGHTA, FQGNSA. The CDR3 nucleotides are TGTGCCAGCAGCTTAGGCGACAGCTCCTACGAGCAGTACTTC. Its protein is CASSLGDSSYEQYF.

V gene TRBV6-1 combines with J gene TRBJ1-1; a weak D match, TRBD1 (6 bases). V lost 3 bases and J lost 1, with 12 bases in between. CDR1 and CDR2 (germline): MNHNS, SASEGT. The CDR3 is made up of 15 amino acids. The CDR3 DNA is TGTGCCAGCAGTGAGGGGAGGGGGGGGAACACTGAAGCTTTCTTT. Its protein is CASSEGRGGNTEAFF.

This chain joins TRBV5-1 and TRBJ2-1; TRBD1 is a possible D gene (5 bases). There are 18 residues in the CDR3. Germline-derived CDR1 and CDR2 are SGHRS and YFSETQ. The V and J ends lost 5 bases and 0 bases respectively, with 21 bases between them. This CDR3 reads CASRGLKSGGSSYNEQFF. For the CDR3, the DNA is TGCGCCAGCAGGGGGCTTAAATCCGGCGGAAGCTCCTACAATGAGCAGTTCTTC.

The gene calls are TRBV27 and TRBJ2-7; either TRBD1 or TRBD2 may supply D (6 bases each). The CDR3 contains 12 residues. Trimming stripped 4 bases from V and 6 bases from J, with 10 bases between. In germline, CDR1 is MNHEY, CDR2 SMNVEV (reference sequence). CDR3 sequence reads: CASSYGGLEQYF. The CDR3 DNA reads TGTGCCAGCAGTTACGGGGGCCTCGAGCAGTACTTC.